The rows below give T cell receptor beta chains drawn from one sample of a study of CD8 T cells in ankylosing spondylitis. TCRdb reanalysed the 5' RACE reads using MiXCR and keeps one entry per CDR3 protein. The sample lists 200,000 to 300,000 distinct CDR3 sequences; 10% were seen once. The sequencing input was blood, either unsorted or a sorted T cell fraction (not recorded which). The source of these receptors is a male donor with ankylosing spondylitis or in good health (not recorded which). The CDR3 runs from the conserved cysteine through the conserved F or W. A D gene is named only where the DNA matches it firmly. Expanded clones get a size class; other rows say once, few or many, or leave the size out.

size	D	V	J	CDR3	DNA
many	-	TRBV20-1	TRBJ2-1	CSARLGRYNEQFF	TGCAGTGCTAGACTAGGTCGGTACAATGAGCAGTTCTTC
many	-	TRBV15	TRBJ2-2	CATSRYGNTGELFF	TGTGCCACCAGCAGATACGGAAACACCGGGGAGCTGTTTTTT
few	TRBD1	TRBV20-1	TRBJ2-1	CSAITGTGVYNEQFF	TGCAGTGCTATCACCGGGACAGGGGTATACAATGAGCAGTTCTTC
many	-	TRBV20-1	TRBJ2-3	CSAPGPGTDTQYF	TGCAGTGCCCCGGGCCCAGGCACAGATACGCAGTATTTT
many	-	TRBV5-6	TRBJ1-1	CASSLEDVNTEAFF	TGTGCCAGCAGCTTGGAAGACGTGAACACTGAAGCTTTCTTT
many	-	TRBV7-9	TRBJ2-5	CASSLDGAGETQYF	TGTGCCAGCAGCTTAGATGGAGCTGGGGAGACCCAGTACTTC
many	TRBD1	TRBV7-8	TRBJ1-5	CASSTLKRDRADQPQHF	TGTGCCAGCAGCACTCTAAAGAGGGACAGGGCCGATCAGCCCCAGCATTTT
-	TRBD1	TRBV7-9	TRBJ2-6	CASTGQSPSGANVLTF	TGTGCCAGCACGGGACAGTCCCCCTCTGGGGCCAACGTCCTGACTTTC
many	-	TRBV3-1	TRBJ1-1	CASSPDWRQHTEAFF	TGTGCCAGCAGCCCGGATTGGAGGCAGCACACTGAAGCTTTCTTT
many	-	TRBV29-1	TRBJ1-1	CSVGGGGTAEAFF	TGCAGCGTTGGGGGCGGGGGGACGGCTGAAGCTTTCTTT
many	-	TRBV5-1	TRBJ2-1	CASSSEAESSYNEQFF	TGCGCCAGCAGCTCGGAGGCGGAGAGCTCCTACAATGAGCAGTTCTTC
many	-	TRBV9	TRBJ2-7	CASSTRGASGLYEQYF	TGTGCCAGCAGCACTAGGGGGGCTAGCGGACTCTACGAGCAGTACTTC
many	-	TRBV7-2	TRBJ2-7	CASSLTPLGYEQYF	TGTGCCAGCAGCTTGACTCCGTTGGGGTACGAGCAGTACTTC
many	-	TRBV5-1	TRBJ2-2	CASSLDRVGTGELFF	TGCGCCAGCAGCTTGGACAGGGTAGGAACCGGGGAGCTGTTTTTT
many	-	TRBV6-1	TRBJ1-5	CASTLIPAASNQPQHF	TGTGCCAGCACCCTAATACCCGCGGCTAGCAATCAGCCCCAGCATTTT
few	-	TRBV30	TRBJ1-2	CAWSAGFQDYGYTF	TGTGCCTGGAGTGCAGGGTTCCAGGACTATGGCTACACCTTC
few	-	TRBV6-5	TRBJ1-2	CASMYPTRANYGYTF	TGTGCCAGCATGTACCCGACTCGAGCTAACTATGGCTACACCTTC
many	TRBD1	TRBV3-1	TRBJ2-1	CASSPGDSPYNEQFF	TGTGCCAGCAGCCCAGGGGACAGTCCCTACAATGAGCAGTTCTTC
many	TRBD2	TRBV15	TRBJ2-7	CATSPGGETYEQYF	TGTGCCACCAGCCCCGGGGGGGAGACCTACGAGCAGTACTTC
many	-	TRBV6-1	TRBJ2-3	CASRISGRADTQYF	TGTGCCAGCAGAATCTCTGGAAGGGCAGATACGCAGTATTTT
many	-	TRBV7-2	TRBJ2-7	CASSLAAAYEQYF	TGTGCCAGCAGCTTAGCAGCAGCCTACGAGCAGTACTTC
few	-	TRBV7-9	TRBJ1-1	CASSLDTSQYTEAFF	TGTGCCAGCAGCTTAGATACATCTCAGTACACTGAAGCTTTCTTT